This TCR beta chain was sequenced in a study of blood T cell repertoires in COVID-19. Study at large: Italy, Spain and the United States were the sources of the convalescent and acute COVID-19 samples. Sources were T cells, B-cell-depleted T cells, or PBMCs; the material itself was cDNA or gDNA.

Trimming cost V 6 bases and J 3 bases; bases outside gene matches: 14. The CDR3 length is 18 residues. The germline gives CDR1 MNHEY, CDR2 SVGEGT. Per the original methods: Scientists estimated how many nucleated cells there were by amplifying reference gene primers. Repertoires were generated with immunoSEQ multiplex PCR, while TCRdb's copy carries only in-frame clones and drops some. The DNA gave D and trimming, while V, J and clone size come from that table. The sample shows tens of thousands of clones, 80% to 95% of them seen only once. The chain joins TRBV6-2 or TRBV6-3 to TRBJ1-3, with 10 bases that match TRBD1. The source material was peripheral blood. The sequence was collected from a man aged 55 to 70 with acute or convalescent COVID-19. The CDR3 protein is CASSLGTGDLLGGNTIYF. CDR3 sequence (DNA): TGTGCCAGCAGCCTCGGGACAGGGGACCTGCTTGGTGGAAACACCATATATTTT.